This T cell receptor beta chain was found in a study of CD8+ T cells in alopecia areata. Following RNA extraction, reverse transcription yielded cDNA that acted as the sequencing template. Profiled with immunoSEQ multiplex PCR; TCRdb holds only in-frame clones, not every one. Found here are more than 200,000 clones, more than 55% of them singletons; the top ten hold 1.2%. The CDR3 is made up of 13 amino acids. With 4 bases removed from V and 0 bases from J, the gap between germline ends came to 9 bases. From germline, CDR1 is SQVTM and CDR2 ANQGSEA. Worth noting for this clone: The same CDR3 arises from other DNA sequences in this sample as well.

The treatment denotes: oral pan-JAK inhibitor, 5-10 mg twice daily. The genes are TRBV29-1 and TRBJ1-1; a possible D gene is TRBD1 (5 bases). The specimen was CD4+ T cells sorted from blood, collected at roughly week 45, from a patient treated with tofacitinib. This receptor was identified in a human donor with alopecia areata. The DNA of the CDR3 is TGCAGCGTTGGGGGCAGGATGAACACTGAAGCTTTCTTT. Translating it yields CSVGGRMNTEAFF.